The 25 T cell receptor beta chains presented below share a single source sample, sequenced in a study of human T cells and chemical hapten exposure. TCRdb recomputed calls from the RACE reads with MiXCR, one row per CDR3 protein. Of roughly 69,000 distinct CDR3 sequences in the sample, about 11% were seen once. Noted time point: patch test 3, about 24 weeks after DPC sensitization. Treatment defined: therapeutic diphenylcyclopropenone sensitization with weekly scalp DPC. The material sequenced was whole blood, taken in connection with sensitization to the hapten diphenylcyclopropenone (DPC). The receptors shown here come from a woman under 40 with alopecia areata. Some clones in this sample may be carry-over from other donors' samples.

In this sample, this clonotype turned up many times. This chain uses TRBV5-8 with TRBJ2-7; D possibly corresponds to TRBD2 (5 bases). This CDR3 has 12 residues. With 1 base removed from V and 11 bases from J, the gap between germline ends came to 13 bases. Germline V gene lookup returns CDR1 SGHTS and CDR2 YDEGEE. CDR3 protein: CASSLPQVAKYF. DNA for the CDR3: TGTGCCAGCAGCTTGCCCCAGGTAGCGAAGTACTTC.

This chain links TRBV3-1 with TRBJ2-3; 8 positions agree with TRBD1. CDR1 and CDR2 from the germline V gene are LGHDT and YNNKEL (reference sequence). The J segment lost 11 bases and the V segment lost 0 bases, leaving 19 bases of the junction unmatched. This CDR3 spans 18 amino acids. CDR3 nucleotide sequence: TGTGCCAGCAGCCAAGATTTTGGTGGGTCAGGGGGCGACGCTAAGCAGTATTTT. Protein: CASSQDFGGSGGDAKQYF.

The table lists this clonotype with many counts. The V call is TRBV28, the J call TRBJ2-7, with D maybe TRBD2 (6 bases). This CDR3 has 13 amino acids. V lost 8 bases and J lost 7, with 18 bases in between. CDR1 is MDHEN and CDR2 is SYDVKM in the germline V gene. DNA for the CDR3: TGTGCCAGCGCTAATGGGGGGACGGCGGAGCAGTACTTC. This codes for CASANGGTAEQYF.

The sample holds many counts of this clonotype. The CDR3 sequence is CASSLGTATRVSSYNEQFF. The CDR3 DNA is TGTGCCAGCAGCTTAGGGACAGCCACAAGGGTATCCTCCTACAATGAGCAGTTCTTC. The J gene is TRBJ2-1, the V gene TRBV11-2; D is possibly TRBD1 (6 bases). Per germline, CDR1 SGHAT and CDR2 FQNNGV. V shed 1 base and J shed 0 bases, with 19 bases lying between them. The CDR3 totals 19 residues.

This chain links TRBV18 with TRBJ2-3; D not resolved. Trimming stripped 3 bases from V and 5 bases from J, with 12 bases between. There are 14 residues in the CDR3. The germline V gene has CDR1 KGHSH and CDR2 LQKENI. The CDR3 region has the DNA TGTGCCAGCTCACCGTTCTCGGCTAAAGATACGCAGTATTTT. This translates into CASSPFSAKDTQYF. Full variable domain (remainder filled in from reference TRBV18 and TRBJ2-3): NAGVMQNPRHLVRRRGQEARLRCSPMKGHSHVYWYRQLPEEGLKFMVYLQKENIIDESGMPKERFSAEFPKEGPSILRIQQVVRGDSAAYFCASSPFSAKDTQYFGPGTRLTVL.

The V and J genes are TRBV28 and TRBJ2-5; 16 bases match TRBD2. Trimming cost V 1 base and J 2 bases; bases outside gene matches: 10. Germline V gene lookup returns CDR1 MDHEN and CDR2 SYDVKM. This CDR3 comprises 20 residues. CDR3 residues: CASSLSPGLAGGPNQETQYF. CDR3 nucleotide sequence: TGTGCCAGCAGTTTATCTCCGGGACTAGCGGGGGGGCCTAATCAAGAGACCCAGTACTTC.

This clonotype was detected many times. The chain employs TRBV7-2 and TRBJ2-7; 9 nucleotides align to TRBD1. The V segment lost 5 bases and the J segment 4 bases; nucleotides outside the gene matches: 6. CDR1 is SGHTA and CDR2 is FQGNSA in the germline V gene. The CDR3 sequence is 14 residues long. The CDR3 DNA reads as TGTGCCAGCAGCCGCCCGGGACAGGGTTACGAGCAGTACTTC. The encoded protein is CASSRPGQGYEQYF.

This clonotype has only a few counts. CDR3 sequence: CASKSGGRRETQYF. The CDR3 DNA is TGTGCCAGCAAGTCAGGGGGTAGAAGAGAGACCCAGTACTTC. This chain links TRBV28 with TRBJ2-5; TRBD1 matches 7 bases. The CDR3 is 14 residues long. The germline V gene encodes CDR1 MDHEN and CDR2 SYDVKM. The V segment lost 7 bases and the J segment 4 bases; nucleotides outside the gene matches: 9.

This clonotype was seen at least ten times. This chain uses TRBV5-1 with TRBJ1-3, with D unclear. The CDR3 length is 15 residues. The germline gives CDR1 SGHRS, CDR2 YFSETQ. V shed 0 bases and J shed 2 bases, with 9 bases lying between them. Here the CDR3 reads CASSLGDQAGNTIYF. As DNA, the CDR3 is TGCGCCAGCAGCTTGGGTGATCAGGCTGGAAACACCATATATTTT.

J is TRBJ1-1 and V is TRBV20-1; tentative D call: TRBD1 (6 bases). Between the trimmed V and J ends, which lost 3 bases and 6 bases, there was a span of 20 bases. The V gene's germline CDR1 is DFQATT and CDR2 SNEGSKA (reference sequence). The CDR3 has 15 residues. The DNA of the CDR3 is TGCAGTGCTAGTGGTACAGGGATTATGGAAGCTGAAGCTTTCTTT. Amino acids: CSASGTGIMEAEAFF.

This clonotype was seen a few times. The CDR3 DNA reads TGTGCCAGCAGCTCGGGACAGGGGGGAGAGCAGTACTTC. It yields the protein CASSSGQGGEQYF. This chain joins TRBV7-9 and TRBJ2-7, with TRBD1 matching 11 bases. Germline assignment: CDR1 SEHNR and CDR2 FQNEAQ (reference sequence). The CDR3 is 13 residues long. Unmatched junction bases numbered 3, after V lost 4 bases and J lost 7 bases.

This clonotype has a handful of counts. The V call is TRBV4-2, the J call TRBJ2-2, with unresolved D. This CDR3 region has 14 residues. Trimming took off 3 bases at V and 9 bases at J, with 14 bases between the two ends. CDR1 is LGHNA and CDR2 is YNFKEQ in the germline V gene. The DNA of the CDR3 is TGTGCCAGCAGCCAGGCACCGGAGACATGGGAGCTGTTTTTT. It specifies CASSQAPETWELFF.

The genes are TRBV6-2 or TRBV6-3 and TRBJ2-2; 10 nucleotides agree with TRBD2. With 6 bases clipped from V and 1 base from J, the junction kept 5 bases outside the gene matches. The CDR3 extends over 16 amino acids. Germline-derived CDR1 and CDR2 are MNHEY and SVGEGT. CDR3 in DNA: TGTGCCAGCAGAACCGGGACTAGCGAGAACACCGGGGAGCTGTTTTTT. Translating it yields CASRTGTSENTGELFF.

This clonotype was recorded at least ten times. The chain carries TRBV5-1 and TRBJ1-1, with D unresolved. V lost 3 bases and J 0 bases, leaving 6 bases between the germline ends. The germline V gene encodes CDR1 SGHRS and CDR2 YFSETQ. The CDR3 runs 13 residues. This chain's CDR3 is CASSSLVNTEAFF. In DNA, the CDR3 is TGCGCCAGCAGCTCTCTGGTGAACACTGAAGCTTTCTTT.

This clonotype was recorded at least ten times. The J gene is TRBJ2-3, the V gene TRBV24-1; 7 nucleotides line up with TRBD2. In germline, CDR1 is KGHDR, CDR2 SFDVKD. Trimming at V came to 9 bases and at J to 3 bases, leaving 2 bases not matched to a gene. The CDR3 runs to 12 residues. This chain's CDR3 is CATGLGTDTQYF. DNA for the CDR3: TGTGCCACCGGACTAGGAACAGATACGCAGTATTTT.

This clonotype appeared many times. This chain uses TRBV5-1 with TRBJ2-1; D is unresolved. Germline CDR1 SGHRS, CDR2 YFSETQ. The V end lost 0 bases, the J end lost 7 bases, and 11 bases lay between the germline ends. CDR3 size: 14 residues. In DNA, the CDR3 is TGCGCCAGCAGCTTGGCCTCTGACTTGAATGAGCAGTTCTTC. Its translation: CASSLASDLNEQFF.

The CDR3 DNA reads as TGTGCCAGCAGCTGGACAGGGAATGGCTACACCTTC. Protein: CASSWTGNGYTF. This chain uses TRBV12-3 or TRBV12-4 with TRBJ1-2; TRBD1 agrees at 8 bases. V lost 6 bases to trimming and J lost 6 bases; unmatched junction nucleotides: 3. The CDR3 sequence is 12 residues long.

This clonotype was counted ten times or more. The rearrangement links TRBV18 to TRBJ2-3; D call uncertain. V gave up 1 base and J gave up 5 bases, with 4 bases separating them. This CDR3 has 12 amino acids. Germline-derived CDR1 and CDR2 are KGHSH and LQKENI. This CDR3 reads CASSPRLDTQYF. The CDR3, as DNA: TGTGCCAGCTCACCACGTTTAGATACGCAGTATTTT.

This clonotype showed up many times. The CDR3 loop is CSARNLYGYTF. CDR3 DNA: TGCAGTGCTAGGAATCTCTATGGCTACACCTTC. The V call is TRBV20-1, the J call TRBJ1-2; no clear D. This CDR3 has 11 amino acids. Between the trimmed V and J ends, which lost 3 bases and 4 bases, there was a span of 6 bases. Germline CDR1 reads DFQATT; CDR2 reads SNEGSKA (reference sequence).

Only a few counts were recorded for this clonotype. The chain recombines TRBV28 with TRBJ1-2; D unresolved. The length of the CDR3 is 11 residues. V lost 10 bases to trimming and J lost 4 bases, with 10 bases between them. Germline CDR1 reads MDHEN; CDR2 reads SYDVKM. CDR3 coding DNA: TGTGCCACAACTAAGGCCTATGGCTACACCTTC. Translated, it gives CATTKAYGYTF.

The V gene is TRBV29-1, the J gene TRBJ2-3; TRBD2 aligns across 8 bases. V gave up 0 bases and J gave up 4 bases; unmatched junction bases: 6. The CDR3 consists of 15 residues. The germline CDR1 and CDR2 sequences are SQVTM and ANQGSEA. The CDR3 coding sequence is TGCAGCGTTGAAGACACGGGAGGGAGTCCAGATACGCAGTATTTT. It yields the protein CSVEDTGGSPDTQYF.

This clonotype was observed at least ten times. The gene calls are TRBV5-1 and TRBJ2-6; D gene unclear. Germline CDR1 is SGHRS and CDR2 is YFSETQ. V was shortened by 2 bases and J by 0 bases, with 3 bases between the two germline ends. The CDR3 loop spans 14 amino acids. DNA of the CDR3: TGCGCCAGCAGCTTCGGCTCTGGGGCCAACGTCCTGACTTTC. It specifies CASSFGSGANVLTF.

This clonotype was counted a few times. The rearrangement links TRBV6-5 to TRBJ2-1, with TRBD1 identical over 8 bases. V lost 0 bases to trimming and J lost 7 bases; unmatched junction nucleotides: 8. The CDR3 has 16 residues. CDR1 MNHEY and CDR2 SVGAGI come from the germline V gene. This CDR3 is CASSYSQGAGMNEQFF. The DNA of the CDR3 is TGTGCCAGCAGTTACTCGCAGGGGGCGGGAATGAATGAGCAGTTCTTC.

This clonotype occurred a few times. The CDR3 here is CSVEQGDLTEAFF. CDR3 nucleotides: TGCAGCGTCGAACAGGGGGATCTTACTGAAGCTTTCTTT. V is TRBV29-1 and J is TRBJ1-1; 8 bases match TRBD1. This CDR3 contains 13 residues. CDR1 SQVTM and CDR2 ANQGSEA come from the germline V gene. Trimming at V came to 6 bases and at J to 5 bases, leaving 8 bases not matched to a gene.

There are a few counts of this clonotype. The V and J genes are TRBV6-2 or TRBV6-3 and TRBJ2-3; 8 bases are a match to TRBD2. In germline, CDR1 is MNHEY, CDR2 SVGEGT. The CDR3 spans 14 residues. Trimming took 7 bases from V and 8 from J; bases not matched to a gene: 11. The CDR3 region has the DNA TGTGCCAGCATCAGCGGGGGAAGTGGTGGTACGCAGTATTTT. Amino acids: CASISGGSGGTQYF.